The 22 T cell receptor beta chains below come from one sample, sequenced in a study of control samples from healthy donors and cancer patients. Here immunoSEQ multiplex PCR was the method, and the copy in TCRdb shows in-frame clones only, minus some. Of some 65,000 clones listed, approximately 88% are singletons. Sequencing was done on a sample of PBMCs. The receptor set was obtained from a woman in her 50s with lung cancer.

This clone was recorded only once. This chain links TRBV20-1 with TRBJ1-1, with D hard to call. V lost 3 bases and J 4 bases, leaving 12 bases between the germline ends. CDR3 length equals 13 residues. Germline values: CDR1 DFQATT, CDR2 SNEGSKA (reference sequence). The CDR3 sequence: CSASSSLGTEAFF. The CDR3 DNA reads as TGCAGTGCTAGTAGCAGTTTGGGCACTGAAGCTTTCTTT.

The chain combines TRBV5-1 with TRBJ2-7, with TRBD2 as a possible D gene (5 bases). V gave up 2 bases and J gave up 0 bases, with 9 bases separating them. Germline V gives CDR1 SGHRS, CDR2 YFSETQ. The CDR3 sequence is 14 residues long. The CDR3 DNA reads TGCGCCAGCAGCTTCTTGGACTCCTCCTACGAGCAGTACTTC. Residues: CASSFLDSSYEQYF.

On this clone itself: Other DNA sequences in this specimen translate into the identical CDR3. CDR3 region: CASKKGAHGYTF. Here the CDR3 DNA reads TGTGCCAGCAAAAAAGGGGCTCACGGCTACACCTTC. The rearrangement joins TRBV27 to TRBJ1-2; maybe TRBD1 (5 bases). This CDR3 has 12 residues. The germline V and J ends were trimmed by 7 bases and 8 bases, with 14 bases remaining between them. The V gene's germline CDR1 is MNHEY and CDR2 SMNVEV (reference sequence).

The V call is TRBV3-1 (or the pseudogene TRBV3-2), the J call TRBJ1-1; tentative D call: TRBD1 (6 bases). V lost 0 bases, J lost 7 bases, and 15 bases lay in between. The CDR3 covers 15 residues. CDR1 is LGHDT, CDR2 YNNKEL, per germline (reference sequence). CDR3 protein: CASSQDPGAVGEAFF. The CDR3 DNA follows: TGTGCCAGCAGCCAAGATCCGGGGGCGGTGGGTGAAGCTTTCTTT.

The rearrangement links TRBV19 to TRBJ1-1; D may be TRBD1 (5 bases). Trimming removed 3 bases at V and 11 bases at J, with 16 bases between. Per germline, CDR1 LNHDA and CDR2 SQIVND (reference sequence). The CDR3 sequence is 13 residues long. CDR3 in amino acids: CASSMEVGRGAFF. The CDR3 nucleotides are TGTGCCAGTAGTATGGAGGTGGGACGTGGGGCTTTCTTT.

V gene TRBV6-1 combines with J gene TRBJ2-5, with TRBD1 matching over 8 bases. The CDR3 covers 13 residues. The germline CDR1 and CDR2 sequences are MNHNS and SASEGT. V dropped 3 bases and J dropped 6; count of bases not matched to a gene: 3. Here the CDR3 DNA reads TGTGCCAGCAGTGACAGGGGGCTGAAGACCCAGTACTTC. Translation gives CASSDRGLKTQYF.

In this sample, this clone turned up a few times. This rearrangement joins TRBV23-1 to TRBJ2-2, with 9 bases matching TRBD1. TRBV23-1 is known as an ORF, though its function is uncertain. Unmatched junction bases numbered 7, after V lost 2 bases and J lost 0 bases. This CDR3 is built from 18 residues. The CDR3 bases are TGCGCCAGCAGTCAACCCTATACAGGGGGCGCGAACACCGGGGAGCTGTTTTTT. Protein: CASSQPYTGGANTGELFF.

The CDR3 protein is CASSSETNTEAFF. CDR3 in DNA: TGTGCCAGCAGCTCGGAGACGAACACTGAAGCTTTCTTT. The rearrangement links TRBV7-8 to TRBJ1-1; the D is unclear. V lost 4 bases, J lost 1 base, and 7 bases lay in between. The CDR3 extends over 13 amino acids. The germline gives CDR1 SGHVS, CDR2 FQNEAQ.

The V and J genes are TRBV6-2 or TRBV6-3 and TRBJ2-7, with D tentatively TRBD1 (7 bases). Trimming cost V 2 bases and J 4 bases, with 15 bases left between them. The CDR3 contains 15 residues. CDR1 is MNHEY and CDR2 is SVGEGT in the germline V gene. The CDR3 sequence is CASSYGGGGGYEQYF. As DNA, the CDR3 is TGTGCCAGCAGTTACGGAGGGGGCGGAGGGTACGAGCAGTACTTC.

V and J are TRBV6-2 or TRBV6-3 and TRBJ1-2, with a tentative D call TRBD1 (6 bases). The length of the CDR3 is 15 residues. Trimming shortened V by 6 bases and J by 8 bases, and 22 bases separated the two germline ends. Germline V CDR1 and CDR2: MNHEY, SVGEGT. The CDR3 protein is CASSQTGSGTGGYTF. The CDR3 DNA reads TGTGCCAGCAGCCAAACAGGGAGCGGGACTGGAGGCTACACCTTC.

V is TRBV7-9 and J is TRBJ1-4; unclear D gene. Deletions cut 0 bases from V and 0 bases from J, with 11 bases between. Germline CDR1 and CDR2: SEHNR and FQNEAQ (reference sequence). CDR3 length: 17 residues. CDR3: CASSLALSMTTNEKLFF. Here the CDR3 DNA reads TGTGCCAGCAGCTTAGCGCTCAGCATGACAACTAATGAAAAACTGTTTTTT.

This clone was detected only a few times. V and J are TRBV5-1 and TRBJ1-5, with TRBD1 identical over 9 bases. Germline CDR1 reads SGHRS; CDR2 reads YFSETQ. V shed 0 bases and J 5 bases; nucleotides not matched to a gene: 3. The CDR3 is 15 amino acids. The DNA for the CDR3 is TGCGCCAGCAGCTTGGGTGACAGGGGGGATCAGCCCCAGCATTTT. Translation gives CASSLGDRGDQPQHF.

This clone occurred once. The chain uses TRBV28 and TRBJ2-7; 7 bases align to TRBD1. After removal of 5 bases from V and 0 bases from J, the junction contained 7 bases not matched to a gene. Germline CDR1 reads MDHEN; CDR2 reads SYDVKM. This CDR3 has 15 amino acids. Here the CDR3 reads CASSVTGESSYEQYF. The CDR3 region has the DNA TGTGCCAGCAGTGTTACAGGGGAGAGCTCCTACGAGCAGTACTTC.

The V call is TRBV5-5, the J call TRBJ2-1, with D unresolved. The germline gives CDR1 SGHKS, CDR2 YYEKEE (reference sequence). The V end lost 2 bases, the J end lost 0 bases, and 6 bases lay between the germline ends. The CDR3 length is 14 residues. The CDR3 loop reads CASSFSVSYNEQFF. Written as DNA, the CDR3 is TGTGCCAGCAGCTTCTCGGTCTCCTACAATGAGCAGTTCTTC.

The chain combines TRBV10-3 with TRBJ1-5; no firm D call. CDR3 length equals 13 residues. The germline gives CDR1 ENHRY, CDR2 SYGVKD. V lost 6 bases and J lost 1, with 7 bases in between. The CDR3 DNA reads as TGTGCCATCAGAAGAGACAGCAATCAGCCCCAGCATTTT. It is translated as CAIRRDSNQPQHF.

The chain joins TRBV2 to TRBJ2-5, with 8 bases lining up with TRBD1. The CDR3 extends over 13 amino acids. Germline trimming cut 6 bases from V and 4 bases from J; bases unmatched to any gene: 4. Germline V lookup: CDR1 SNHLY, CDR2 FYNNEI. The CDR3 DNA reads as TGTGCCAGCAGGGACAGGGTTGGAGAGACCCAGTACTTC. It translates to CASRDRVGETQYF.

CDR3 residues: CASSPGQETDTQYF. The CDR3 DNA reads TGCGCCAGCAGCCCGGGACAGGAGACAGATACGCAGTATTTT. The J gene is TRBJ2-3, the V gene TRBV4-1, with 8 bases lining up with TRBD1. The V and J ends lost 4 bases and 3 bases, in that order; junction bases with no gene match: 3. The CDR3 contains 14 residues. Germline V gene sequence: CDR1 MGHRA, CDR2 YSYEKL.

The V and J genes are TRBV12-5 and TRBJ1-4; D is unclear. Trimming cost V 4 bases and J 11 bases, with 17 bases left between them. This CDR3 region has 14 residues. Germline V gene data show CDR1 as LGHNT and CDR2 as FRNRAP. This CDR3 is CASGSSGLAWKLFF. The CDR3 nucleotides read TGTGCTAGTGGTTCATCCGGCCTGGCCTGGAAACTGTTTTTT.

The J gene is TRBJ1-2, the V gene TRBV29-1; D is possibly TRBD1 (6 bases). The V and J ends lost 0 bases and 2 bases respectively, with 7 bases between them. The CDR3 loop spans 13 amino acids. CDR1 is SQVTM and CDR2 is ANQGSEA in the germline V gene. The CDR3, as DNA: TGCAGCGTTGAAGAACAGGGAAACTATGGCTACACCTTC. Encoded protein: CSVEEQGNYGYTF.

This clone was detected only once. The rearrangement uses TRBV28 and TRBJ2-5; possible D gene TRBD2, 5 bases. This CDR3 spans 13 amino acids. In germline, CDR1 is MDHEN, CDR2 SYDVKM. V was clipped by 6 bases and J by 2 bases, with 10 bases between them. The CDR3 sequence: CASRSGVQETQYF. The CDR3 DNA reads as TGTGCCAGCAGATCCGGGGTACAAGAGACCCAGTACTTC.

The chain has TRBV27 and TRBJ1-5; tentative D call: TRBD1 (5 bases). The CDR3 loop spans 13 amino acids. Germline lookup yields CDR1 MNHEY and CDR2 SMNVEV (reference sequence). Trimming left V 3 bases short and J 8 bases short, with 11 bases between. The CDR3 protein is CASSFFSGEPQHF. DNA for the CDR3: TGTGCCAGCAGTTTCTTTTCGGGGGAGCCCCAGCATTTT.

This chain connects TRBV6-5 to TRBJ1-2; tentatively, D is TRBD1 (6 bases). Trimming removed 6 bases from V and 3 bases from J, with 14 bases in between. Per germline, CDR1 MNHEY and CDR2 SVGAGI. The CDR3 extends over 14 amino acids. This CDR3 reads CASRRGAEDYGYTF. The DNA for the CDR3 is TGTGCCAGCAGGAGGGGGGCAGAGGACTATGGCTACACCTTC.